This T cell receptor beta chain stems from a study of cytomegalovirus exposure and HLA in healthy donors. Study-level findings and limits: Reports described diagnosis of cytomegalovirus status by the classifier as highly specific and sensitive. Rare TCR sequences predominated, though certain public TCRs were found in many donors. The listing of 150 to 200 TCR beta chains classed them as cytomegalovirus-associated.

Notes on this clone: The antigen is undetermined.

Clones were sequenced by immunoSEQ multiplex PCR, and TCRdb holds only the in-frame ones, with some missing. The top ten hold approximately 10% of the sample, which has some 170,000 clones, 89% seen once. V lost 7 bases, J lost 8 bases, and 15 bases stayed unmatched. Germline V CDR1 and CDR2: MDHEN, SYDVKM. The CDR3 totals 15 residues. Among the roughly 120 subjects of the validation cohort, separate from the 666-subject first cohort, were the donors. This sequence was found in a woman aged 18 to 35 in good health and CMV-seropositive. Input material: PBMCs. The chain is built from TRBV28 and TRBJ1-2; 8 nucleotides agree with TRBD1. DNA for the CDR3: TGTGCCAGCAACCTGGGGACAGGCAGGGGAAAGGGCTACACCTTC. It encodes CASNLGTGRGKGYTF.